A single sample is the source of the 13 T cell receptor beta chains below, sequenced in a study of T-cell memory formation after mild COVID-19. TCRdb reanalysed the 5' RACE reads using MiXCR and keeps one entry per CDR3 protein. The table lists 400,000 to 550,000 distinct CDR3 sequences, roughly 25% of them singletons. The material sequenced was PBMCs or a T cell subset sorted from them (not recorded which). The receptors come from an adult woman who had mild COVID-19 (a few samples of this study predate the infection). Cell type and time point are not known.

This clonotype was observed a handful of times. V usage is TRBV19 and J usage is TRBJ2-7; D possibly corresponds to TRBD1 (5 bases). V was clipped by 3 bases and J by 5 bases, with 11 bases between them. CDR3 length: 13 residues. The germline V gene encodes CDR1 LNHDA and CDR2 SQIVND (reference sequence). This CDR3 reads CASSISGFNEQYF. CDR3 bases: TGTGCCAGTAGTATCTCAGGGTTCAACGAGCAGTACTTC.

This chain joins TRBV30 and TRBJ2-7, with TRBD2 as a possible D gene (6 bases). The germline V gene has CDR1 GTSNPN and CDR2 SVGIG (reference sequence). V was pared by 3 bases and J by 6 bases, with 12 bases between. CDR3 length equals 12 residues. The CDR3 bases are TGTGCCTGGAGCCTGGGGCGGGGCGAGCAGTACTTC. Its protein is CAWSLGRGEQYF.

In the case of this clonotype: The junction departs from germline at one end; a sequencing error may be responsible. The V call is TRBV12-3 or TRBV12-4, the J call TRBJ2-7; D gene ambiguous. The CDR3 length is 13 residues. CDR3 nucleotides: TGTGCCAGCAGTTTTCTGATGGGTGAAAGGGTGGACTTC. Translated: CASSFLMGERVDF.

The rearrangement links TRBV12-3 or TRBV12-4 to TRBJ1-5, with a tentative D call TRBD1 (5 bases). Trimming left V 1 base short and J 0 bases short, with 13 bases between. The CDR3 consists of 17 residues. CDR3 coding DNA: TGTGCCAGCAGTTTAGATCCACAGGTCTATAGCAATCAGCCCCAGCATTTT. The encoded protein is CASSLDPQVYSNQPQHF.

The chain employs TRBV5-1 and TRBJ2-1, with TRBD2 matching over 16 bases. This CDR3 has 16 residues. V lost 4 bases to trimming and J lost 9 bases; unmatched junction nucleotides: 7. CDR1 and CDR2 (germline): SGHRS, YFSETQ. CDR3 amino acids: CASSPGTSGGAVEQFF. The CDR3 DNA is TGCGCCAGCAGCCCGGGGACTAGCGGGGGGGCGGTTGAGCAGTTCTTC.

This clonotype was seen more than once but under ten times. The chain recombines TRBV5-1 with TRBJ2-5; D is possibly TRBD1 or TRBD2 (6 bases each). V lost 5 bases, J lost 4 bases, and 15 bases lay in between. In germline, CDR1 is SGHRS, CDR2 YFSETQ. The CDR3 spans 14 residues. CDR3 amino acids: CASSSTGGPETQYF. In nucleotides, the CDR3 is TGCGCCAGCAGTTCTACTGGGGGGCCAGAGACCCAGTACTTC.

The V call is TRBV11-3, the J call TRBJ2-1; TRBD2 agrees at 10 bases. The CDR3 sequence is 16 residues long. V lost 5 bases and J lost 6; bases outside the gene matches: 10. CDR1 and CDR2 (germline): SGHNT, YENEEA. CDR3 nucleotides: TGTGCCAGCAGCCCCCTCCGGCTAGCGGGAGTCAATGAGCAGTTCTTC. This sequence encodes CASSPLRLAGVNEQFF.

The rearrangement uses TRBV11-1 and TRBJ1-1; D uncertain. The CDR3 consists of 17 residues. Germline V gives CDR1 SGHAT, CDR2 FQDESV (reference sequence). V was pared by 6 bases and J by 0 bases, with 20 bases between. This CDR3 reads CASSPNWYNSMNTEAFF. The CDR3 bases are TGTGCCAGCAGTCCAAACTGGTATAACAGCATGAACACTGAAGCTTTCTTT.

This clonotype was seen a few times. The genes are TRBV5-1 and TRBJ2-1; 9 bases match TRBD1. V lost 4 bases and J lost 5; bases outside the gene matches: 7. The CDR3 sequence is 15 residues long. Germline V gene lookup returns CDR1 SGHRS and CDR2 YFSETQ. The chain's CDR3 is CASSQGQGSHNEQFF. CDR3 sequence (DNA): TGCGCCAGCAGCCAAGGACAGGGGAGCCACAATGAGCAGTTCTTC.

The CDR3 DNA reads TGCAGTGCTAGTGAAGAGACCCAGTACTTC. This codes for CSASEETQYF. This sequence joins TRBV20-1 and TRBJ2-5; D gene ambiguous. This CDR3 comprises 10 residues. Germline CDR1 DFQATT, CDR2 SNEGSKA (reference sequence). The V gene lost 3 bases and the J gene lost 3 bases, with 2 bases spanning the gap.

This chain joins TRBV18 and TRBJ2-5, with a possible D match to TRBD2 (6 bases). Germline CDR1 reads KGHSH; CDR2 reads LQKENI. V lost 0 bases and J lost 1, with 15 bases in between. The CDR3 covers 17 residues. The CDR3 DNA reads as TGTGCCAGCTCACCACCGGGGTTTTGGGGACTCCAAGAGACCCAGTACTTC. It translates to CASSPPGFWGLQETQYF.

This clonotype has only a few counts. The chain couples TRBV12-3 or TRBV12-4 to TRBJ1-2; no clear D gene. The CDR3 length is 13 residues. The V end lost 6 bases, the J end lost 5 bases, and 13 bases lay between the germline ends. The CDR3 DNA follows: TGTGCCAGCAGCGCCCAGGCAGGTTATGGCTACACCTTC. This gives the protein CASSAQAGYGYTF.

The rearrangement uses TRBV12-5 and TRBJ2-5; D not resolved. The germline V and J ends were trimmed by 5 bases and 2 bases, with 12 bases remaining between them. The CDR3 runs to 14 residues. The V gene's germline CDR1 is LGHNT and CDR2 FRNRAP. The CDR3 DNA reads as TGTGCTAGTGGTCTACCGGACGGACAAGAGACCCAGTACTTC. The encoded protein is CASGLPDGQETQYF.